The next 24 T cell receptor beta chains were all read from a single sample in a study of shared T cell receptors in the human thymus (dated by TCRdb to 2020 to 2022). Libraries were constructed by the immunoSEQ multiplex PCR assay. TCRdb mirrors the immuneACCESS table, restricted to in-frame sequences. Some clones are absent from its copies; in checked studies, under half trace to an unresolved V gene, and the reason for the others is unknown. Here the sample has approximately 730,000 clones; approximately 85% occur a single time. Around 0.0099% of the sample lies in the top ten. This sample also belongs to another study, concerning human thymus T cells.

Sample: thymocytes. The receptors originated from a girl under two years old with a congenital heart defect. Donor details come from another sample of the same person, matched by shared clones.

Here the CDR3 reads CASSAGERSRGYTF. The CDR3, as DNA: TGTGCCAGCAGCGCCGGCGAAAGGAGTCGGGGCTACACCTTC. The chain joins TRBV11-2 to TRBJ1-2; no firm D call. CDR1 and CDR2 (germline): SGHAT, FQNNGV. The CDR3 is made up of 14 amino acids. V was pared by 5 bases and J by 8 bases, with 18 bases between.

CDR3 nucleotides: TGCGCCAGCAGAGACCGGGACAGGATATATTTT. Protein product: CASRDRDRIYF. V gene TRBV10-2 combines with J gene TRBJ1-3; the match to TRBD1 covers 8 bases. This CDR3 spans 11 amino acids. CDR1 is WSHSY, CDR2 SAAADI, per germline. Trimming took 6 bases from V and 13 from J; bases not matched to a gene: 5.

V gene TRBV9 combines with J gene TRBJ2-1, with TRBD2 matching over 7 bases. The CDR3 extends over 15 amino acids. Unmatched junction bases numbered 6, after V lost 1 base and J lost 5 bases. Germline V gene data show CDR1 as SGDLS and CDR2 as YYNGEE. CDR3: CASSVSERGHNEQFF. For the CDR3, the DNA is TGTGCCAGCAGCGTATCAGAGCGGGGACACAATGAGCAGTTCTTC.

This rearrangement joins TRBV2 to TRBJ1-3; D perhaps matches TRBD1 (5 bases). Germline V gene lookup returns CDR1 SNHLY and CDR2 FYNNEI. V lost 7 bases and J 0 bases, leaving 13 bases between the germline ends. The CDR3 is 15 residues long. The CDR3 here is CASTVGRGSGNTIYF. CDR3 coding DNA: TGTGCCAGCACCGTGGGTAGGGGCTCTGGAAACACCATATATTTT.

Only a few counts were recorded for this clone. V usage is TRBV5-6 and J usage is TRBJ2-7, with TRBD2 as a possible D gene (5 bases). CDR1 is SGHDT and CDR2 is YYEEEE in the germline V gene. The CDR3 consists of 15 residues. V lost 4 bases to trimming and J lost 0 bases, with 14 bases between them. The CDR3 coding sequence is TGTGCCAGCAGCCCACCCGAGGGCATCTCCTACGAGCAGTACTTC. Protein product: CASSPPEGISYEQYF.

The gene calls are TRBV4-1 and TRBJ2-7, with unresolved D. This CDR3 is 14 amino acids long. V dropped 0 bases and J dropped 4 bases, with 10 bases sitting between them. CDR1 and CDR2 from the germline V gene are MGHRA and YSYEKL. Written as DNA, the CDR3 is TGCGCCAGCAGCCAAGATTATGGAGCTTACGAGCAGTACTTC. Its translation: CASSQDYGAYEQYF.

The rearrangement uses TRBV25-1 and TRBJ2-2; D remains ambiguous. This CDR3 contains 16 residues. Germline V gene data show CDR1 as MGHDK and CDR2 as SYGVNS. V was cut by 3 bases and J by 1 base, with 12 bases left in between. The CDR3 DNA reads TGTGCCAGCAGTGATTCTAGATCCAGGAACACCGGGGAGCTGTTTTTT. Translated, it gives CASSDSRSRNTGELFF.

The genes are TRBV10-3 and TRBJ1-5; 9 nucleotides line up with TRBD1. The CDR3 contains 15 residues. From germline, CDR1 is ENHRY and CDR2 SYGVKD. The trim removed 6 bases at V and 2 bases at J, leaving 5 bases unmatched. Here the CDR3 reads CAISPGQGGNQPQHF. The CDR3 nucleotides are TGTGCCATCAGCCCGGGACAGGGTGGCAATCAGCCCCAGCATTTT.

The chain combines TRBV25-1 with TRBJ1-6; 7 nucleotides match TRBD1. Germline V gene sequence: CDR1 MGHDK, CDR2 SYGVNS. CDR3 length: 13 residues. Unmatched junction bases numbered 2, after V lost 7 bases and J lost 5 bases. CDR3 amino acids: CASTGTDNSPLHF. The CDR3 DNA sequence: TGTGCCAGCACGGGGACAGATAATTCACCCCTCCACTTT.

The gene calls are TRBV7-9 and TRBJ2-7, with 8 bases identical to TRBD1. The germline CDR1 and CDR2 sequences are SEHNR and FQNEAQ (reference sequence). Trimming took 4 bases from V and 5 from J; bases not matched to a gene: 16. This CDR3 contains 17 residues. CDR3: CASSSQPARDRLHEQYF. The CDR3 region has the DNA TGTGCCAGCAGCTCCCAACCCGCGAGGGACAGGTTGCACGAGCAGTACTTC.

The chain recombines TRBV9 with TRBJ1-2, with TRBD1 as a possible D gene (5 bases). Trimming cost V 7 bases and J 2 bases, with 18 bases left between them. The CDR3 covers 15 residues. Germline loops: CDR1 SGDLS, CDR2 YYNGEE. The CDR3 here is CASHRVDGGNYGYTF. DNA for the CDR3: TGTGCCAGCCACAGAGTGGACGGGGGGAACTATGGCTACACCTTC.

The chain couples TRBV12-2 to TRBJ1-2; the table gives TRBD1 as D, unverified against the DNA. TRBV12-2 is tagged as a pseudogene. The length of the CDR3 is 12 residues. For the CDR3, the DNA is TGTGCAAGTCGCCCTGTACGAAGGGGTTACACCTTC. This sequence encodes CASRPVRRGYTF.

This clone was seen once. This chain uses TRBV27 with TRBJ1-2; possibly TRBD1 for D (5 bases). The CDR3 is 12 amino acids. The V gene lost 5 bases and the J gene lost 5 bases, with 9 bases spanning the gap. CDR1 MNHEY and CDR2 SMNVEV come from the germline V gene (reference sequence). The CDR3 reads CASSRGGYGYTF. The CDR3 DNA follows: TGTGCCAGCAGTCGTGGGGGGTATGGCTACACCTTC.

This chain uses TRBV5-8 with TRBJ1-5; 9 positions agree with TRBD1. Unmatched junction bases numbered 7, after V lost 5 bases and J lost 1 base. The CDR3 spans 16 residues. The V gene's germline CDR1 is SGHTS and CDR2 YDEGEE. The CDR3 region is CASRGQGQMSNQPQHF. The CDR3 DNA is TGTGCCAGCAGGGGACAGGGACAAATGAGCAATCAGCCCCAGCATTTT.

This clone was observed a handful of times. This chain connects TRBV7-2 to TRBJ1-1, with D possibly TRBD1 on 6 matching bases. The CDR3 runs to 17 residues. Germline loops: CDR1 SGHTA, CDR2 FQGNSA. V was shortened by 5 bases and J by 0 bases, with 19 bases between the two germline ends. CDR3 sequence reads: CASSPCDRSLMNTEAFF. The CDR3 DNA reads TGTGCCAGCAGCCCTTGCGACAGGAGCCTGATGAACACTGAAGCTTTCTTT.

The genes are TRBV11-2 and TRBJ1-2, with D maybe TRBD1 (6 bases). Trimming left V 5 bases short and J 2 bases short, with 12 bases between. Germline V CDR1 and CDR2: SGHAT, FQNNGV. This CDR3 has 14 residues. The CDR3 sequence: CASSHMTGNYGYTF. The CDR3 bases are TGTGCCAGCAGCCATATGACAGGCAACTATGGCTACACCTTC.

V usage is TRBV27 and J usage is TRBJ2-7; D ambiguous. CDR1 MNHEY and CDR2 SMNVEV come from the germline V gene (reference sequence). This CDR3 contains 14 residues. Trimming took 8 bases from V and 2 from J, leaving 16 bases between them. The chain's CDR3 is CASSELHTAYEQYF. CDR3 DNA sequence: TGTGCCAGCTCGGAGCTGCATACCGCCTACGAGCAGTACTTC.

This sequence joins TRBV7-8 and TRBJ2-5, with D perhaps matching TRBD2 (7 bases). Trimming shortened V by 2 bases and J by 4 bases, and 17 bases separated the two germline ends. This CDR3 is built from 16 residues. Germline V gene lookup returns CDR1 SGHVS and CDR2 FQNEAQ. This chain's CDR3 is CASSLRKGGPRETQYF. The DNA for the CDR3 is TGTGCCAGCAGCTTAAGGAAGGGGGGGCCGCGAGAGACCCAGTACTTC.

V and J are TRBV5-5 and TRBJ2-5; unclear D gene. Between the trimmed V and J ends, which lost 2 bases and 4 bases, there was a span of 6 bases. CDR3 size: 12 residues. Germline CDR1 is SGHKS and CDR2 is YYEKEE (reference sequence). The CDR3 here is CASSFSLETQYF. CDR3 coding DNA: TGTGCCAGCAGCTTTTCTCTAGAGACCCAGTACTTC.

This clone was seen only once. This chain joins TRBV19 and TRBJ1-2; 7 bases align to TRBD1. The CDR3 consists of 15 residues. With 7 bases clipped from V and 8 bases from J, the junction kept 16 bases outside the gene matches. Per the germline V gene, CDR1 is LNHDA and CDR2 is SQIVND (reference sequence). In DNA, the CDR3 is TGTGCCAGTATCAAGCCCGGGACAGACATATTCGGCTACACCTTC. This encodes CASIKPGTDIFGYTF.

The gene calls are TRBV5-4 and TRBJ1-2; 9 bases match TRBD1. The CDR3 has 16 amino acids. Per the germline V gene, CDR1 is SGHNT and CDR2 is YYREEE (reference sequence). J lost 5 bases, V lost 4 bases, and 12 bases had no gene match. The chain's CDR3 is CASSHRDREEVYGYTF. The CDR3 region has the DNA TGTGCCAGCAGCCACCGGGACAGGGAGGAGGTTTATGGCTACACCTTC.

This sequence joins TRBV4-3 and TRBJ1-2; possible D gene TRBD1, 5 bases. Looked up from germline, CDR1 is LGHNA and CDR2 is YSLEER. V was pared by 1 base and J by 4 bases, with 19 bases between. This CDR3 is 17 amino acids long. CDR3 sequence reads: CASSQGGEGLLPYGYTF. Written as DNA, the CDR3 is TGCGCCAGCAGCCAAGGGGGGGAGGGGTTACTACCCTATGGCTACACCTTC.

This chain uses TRBV4-3 with TRBJ1-6; D uncertain. Germline assignment: CDR1 LGHNA and CDR2 YSLEER. V was clipped by 1 base and J by 9 bases, with 13 bases between them. CDR3 length: 15 amino acids. The CDR3 DNA reads TGCGCCAGCAGCCAAGGGTACGACCGCGGTTCACCCCTCCACTTT. Translating it yields CASSQGYDRGSPLHF.

This clone was detected only a few times. The chain combines TRBV30 with TRBJ1-2; TRBD1 agrees at 9 bases. The CDR3 has 15 residues. The germline CDR1 and CDR2 sequences are GTSNPN and SVGIG (reference sequence). Trimming at V came to 4 bases and at J to 2 bases, leaving 8 bases not matched to a gene. CDR3 in DNA: TGTGCCTGGATTCTCACCGGGACAGGGAACTATGGCTACACCTTC. Its protein is CAWILTGTGNYGYTF.